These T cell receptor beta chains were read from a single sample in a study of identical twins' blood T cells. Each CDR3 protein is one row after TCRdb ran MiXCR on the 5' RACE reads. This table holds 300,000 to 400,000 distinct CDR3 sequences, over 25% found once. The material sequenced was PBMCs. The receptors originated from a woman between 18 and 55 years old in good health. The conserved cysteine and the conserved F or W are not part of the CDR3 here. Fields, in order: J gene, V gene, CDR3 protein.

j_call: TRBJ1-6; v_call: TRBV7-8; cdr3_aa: ASSLELREYSPLH
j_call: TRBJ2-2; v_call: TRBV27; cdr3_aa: ASSPRTGNTGELF
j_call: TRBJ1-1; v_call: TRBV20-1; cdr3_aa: SARGLFTEAF
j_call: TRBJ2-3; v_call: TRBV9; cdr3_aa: ASSVSSGRSTDTQY
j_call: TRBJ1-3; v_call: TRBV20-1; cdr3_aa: SARDKRGGKNSGNTIY
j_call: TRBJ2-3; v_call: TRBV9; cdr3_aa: ASSVDLAGDTQY
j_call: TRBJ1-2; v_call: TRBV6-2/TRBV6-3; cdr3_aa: ASRPGDVDGYT
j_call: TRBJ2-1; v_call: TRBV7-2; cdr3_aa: ASSVTSGSHYNEQF
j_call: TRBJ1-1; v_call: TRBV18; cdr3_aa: ASSGGQGRGTEAF
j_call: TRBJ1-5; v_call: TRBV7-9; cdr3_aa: ASSSYSGTANQPQH
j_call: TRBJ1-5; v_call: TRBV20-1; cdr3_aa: SAITGSGQPQH
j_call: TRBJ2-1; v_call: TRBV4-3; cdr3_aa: ASSLSLAGNYNEQF
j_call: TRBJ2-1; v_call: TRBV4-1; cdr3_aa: ASSLSRGNEQF
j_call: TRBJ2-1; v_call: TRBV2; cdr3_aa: ASTHINEQF
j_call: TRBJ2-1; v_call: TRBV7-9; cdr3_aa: ASSYSDFSPPR
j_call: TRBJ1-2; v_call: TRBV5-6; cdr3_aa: ASSLTVIGQGRYGYT
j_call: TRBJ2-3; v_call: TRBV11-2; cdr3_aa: ASSLEAGDSDTQY
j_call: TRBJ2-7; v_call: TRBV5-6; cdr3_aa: ASSLFRGGEQY
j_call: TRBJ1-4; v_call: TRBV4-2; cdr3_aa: ASSQEGGANEKLF
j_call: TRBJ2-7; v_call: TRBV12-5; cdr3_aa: ASENGTGENEQY
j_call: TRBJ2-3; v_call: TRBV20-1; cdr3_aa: SARYGGATDTQY
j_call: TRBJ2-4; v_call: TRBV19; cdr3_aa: ASSLSGRIAKNIQY
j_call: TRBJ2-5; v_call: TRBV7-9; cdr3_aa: ASSLAQHQY
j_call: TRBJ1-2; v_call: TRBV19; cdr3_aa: ASSNQGGGYT
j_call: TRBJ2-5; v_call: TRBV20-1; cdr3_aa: SATGLQGPKETQY
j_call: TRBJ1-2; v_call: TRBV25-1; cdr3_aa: ASSEYESYGYT
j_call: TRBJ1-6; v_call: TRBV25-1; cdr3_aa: AGSEGSSYNSPLH
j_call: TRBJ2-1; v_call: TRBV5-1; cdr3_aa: ASSWGTGVVNEQF
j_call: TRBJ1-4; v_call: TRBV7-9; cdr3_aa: ASSLAFGTDEKLF
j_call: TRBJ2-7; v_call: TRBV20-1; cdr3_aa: SAKGGLTYEQY
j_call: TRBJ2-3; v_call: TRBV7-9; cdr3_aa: ASSQLQGDTQY
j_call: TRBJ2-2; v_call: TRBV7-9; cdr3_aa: ASKSRETGELF
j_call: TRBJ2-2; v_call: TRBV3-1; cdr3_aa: ASSSSGTGELF
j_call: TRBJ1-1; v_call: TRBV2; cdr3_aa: ASTRGLAEAF
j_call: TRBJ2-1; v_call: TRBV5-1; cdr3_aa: ASSFEGWNEQF
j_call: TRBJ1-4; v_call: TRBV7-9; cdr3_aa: ASATANEKLF
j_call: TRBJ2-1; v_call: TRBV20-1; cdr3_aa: SARGRGSSYNEQF
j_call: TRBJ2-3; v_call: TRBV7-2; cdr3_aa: ASSYRLSVLPQY
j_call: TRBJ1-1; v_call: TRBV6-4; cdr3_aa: ASRTDAARTEAF
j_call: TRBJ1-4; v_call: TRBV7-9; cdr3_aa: ASSLRQGKEKLF
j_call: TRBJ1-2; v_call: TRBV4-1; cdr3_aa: ARSQDTPAGYGYT
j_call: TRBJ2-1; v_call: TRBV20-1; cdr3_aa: SAKTASGSYYNEQF
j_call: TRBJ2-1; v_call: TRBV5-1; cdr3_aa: ASGLYRSNEQF
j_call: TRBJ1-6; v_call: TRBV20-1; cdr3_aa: SARVAIYNSPLH
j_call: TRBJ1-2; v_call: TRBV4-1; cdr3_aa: ASSQDQSGRTFGYT
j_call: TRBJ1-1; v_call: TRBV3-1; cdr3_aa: ASSPWELGNTEAF
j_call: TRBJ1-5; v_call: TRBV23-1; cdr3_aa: ASSQDRGTPQH
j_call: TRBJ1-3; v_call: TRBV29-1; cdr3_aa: SAVQGYGNTIY
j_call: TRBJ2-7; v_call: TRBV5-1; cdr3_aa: ASSITSGGDYEQY
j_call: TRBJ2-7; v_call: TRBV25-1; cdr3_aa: ASSDLTGNNEQY
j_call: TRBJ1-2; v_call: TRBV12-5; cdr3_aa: ASGSGGYGYT
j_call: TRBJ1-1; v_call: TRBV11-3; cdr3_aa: ARSLQGDTEAF